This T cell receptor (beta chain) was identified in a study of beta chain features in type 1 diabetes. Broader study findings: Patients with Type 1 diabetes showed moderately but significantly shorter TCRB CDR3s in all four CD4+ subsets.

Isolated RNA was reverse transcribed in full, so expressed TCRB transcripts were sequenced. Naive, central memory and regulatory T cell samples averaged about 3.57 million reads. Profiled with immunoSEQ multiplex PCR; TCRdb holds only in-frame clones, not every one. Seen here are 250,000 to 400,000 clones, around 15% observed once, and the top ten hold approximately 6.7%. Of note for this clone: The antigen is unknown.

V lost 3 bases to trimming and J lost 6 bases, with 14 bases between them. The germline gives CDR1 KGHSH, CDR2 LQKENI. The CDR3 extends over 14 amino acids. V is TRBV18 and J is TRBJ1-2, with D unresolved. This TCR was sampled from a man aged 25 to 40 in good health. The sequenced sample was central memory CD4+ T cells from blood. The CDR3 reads CASSPNIVPDGYTF. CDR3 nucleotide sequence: TGTGCCAGCTCACCCAACATTGTGCCGGATGGCTACACCTTC. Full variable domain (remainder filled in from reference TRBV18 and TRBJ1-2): NAGVMQNPRHLVRRRGQEARLRCSPMKGHSHVYWYRQLPEEGLKFMVYLQKENIIDESGMPKERFSAEFPKEGPSILRIQQVVRGDSAAYFCASSPNIVPDGYTFGSGTRLTVV.